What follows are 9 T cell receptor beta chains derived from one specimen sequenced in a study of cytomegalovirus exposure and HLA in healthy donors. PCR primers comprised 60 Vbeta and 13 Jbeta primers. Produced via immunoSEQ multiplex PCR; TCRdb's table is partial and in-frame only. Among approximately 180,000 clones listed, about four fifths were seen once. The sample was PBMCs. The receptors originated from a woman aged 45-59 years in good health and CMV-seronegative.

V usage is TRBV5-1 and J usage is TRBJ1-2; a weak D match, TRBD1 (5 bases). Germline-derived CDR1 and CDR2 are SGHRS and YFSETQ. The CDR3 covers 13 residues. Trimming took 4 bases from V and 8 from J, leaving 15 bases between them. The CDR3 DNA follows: TGCGCCAGCAGCGCGAACGGGGGGGTAGGCTACACCTTC. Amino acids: CASSANGGVGYTF.

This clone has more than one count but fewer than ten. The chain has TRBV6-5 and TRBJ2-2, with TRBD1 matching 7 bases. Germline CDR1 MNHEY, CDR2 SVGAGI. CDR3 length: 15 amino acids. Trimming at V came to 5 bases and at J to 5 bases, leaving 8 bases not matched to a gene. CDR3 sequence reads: CASSTFEGATGELFF. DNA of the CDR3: TGTGCCAGCAGTACCTTCGAGGGGGCAACCGGGGAGCTGTTTTTT.

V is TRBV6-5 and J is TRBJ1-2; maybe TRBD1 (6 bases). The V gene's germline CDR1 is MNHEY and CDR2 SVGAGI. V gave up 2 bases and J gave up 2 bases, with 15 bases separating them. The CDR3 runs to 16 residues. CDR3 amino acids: CASSYMRQAKNYGYTF. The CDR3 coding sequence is TGTGCCAGCAGTTACATGAGACAGGCTAAAAACTATGGCTACACCTTC.

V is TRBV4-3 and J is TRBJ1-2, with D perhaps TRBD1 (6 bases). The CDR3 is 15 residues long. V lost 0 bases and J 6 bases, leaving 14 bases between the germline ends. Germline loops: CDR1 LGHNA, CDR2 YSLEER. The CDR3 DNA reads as TGCGCCAGCAGCCAAGATTCCTGGGGACAAAATGGCTACACCTTC. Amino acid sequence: CASSQDSWGQNGYTF.

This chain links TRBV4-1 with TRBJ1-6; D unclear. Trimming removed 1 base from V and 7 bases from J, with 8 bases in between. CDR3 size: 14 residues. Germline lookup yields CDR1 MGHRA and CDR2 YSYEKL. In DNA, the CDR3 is TGCGCCAGCAGCCAAGGTGGGCAGAATTCACCCCTCCACTTT. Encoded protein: CASSQGGQNSPLHF.

The CDR3, as DNA: TGCGCCAGCAGCAGGGACTTCTCTGGCACCGGGGAGCTGTTTTTT. Protein: CASSRDFSGTGELFF. The chain employs TRBV5-1 and TRBJ2-2, with D maybe TRBD2 (6 bases). V was shortened by 4 bases and J by 4 bases, with 14 bases between the two germline ends. The CDR3 is 15 residues long. The germline V gene has CDR1 SGHRS and CDR2 YFSETQ.

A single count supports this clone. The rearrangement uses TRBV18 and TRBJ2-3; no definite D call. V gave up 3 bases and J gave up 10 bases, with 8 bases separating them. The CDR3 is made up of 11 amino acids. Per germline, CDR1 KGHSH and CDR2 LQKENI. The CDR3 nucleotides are TGTGCCAGCTCACCTCTCCCGGCGCAGTATTTT. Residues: CASSPLPAQYF.

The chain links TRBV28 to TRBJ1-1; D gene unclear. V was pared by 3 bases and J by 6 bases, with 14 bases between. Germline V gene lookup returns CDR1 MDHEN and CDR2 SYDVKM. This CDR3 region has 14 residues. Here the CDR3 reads CASSFGGRGSEAFF. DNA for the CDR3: TGTGCCAGCAGTTTCGGCGGTCGAGGGTCTGAAGCTTTCTTT.

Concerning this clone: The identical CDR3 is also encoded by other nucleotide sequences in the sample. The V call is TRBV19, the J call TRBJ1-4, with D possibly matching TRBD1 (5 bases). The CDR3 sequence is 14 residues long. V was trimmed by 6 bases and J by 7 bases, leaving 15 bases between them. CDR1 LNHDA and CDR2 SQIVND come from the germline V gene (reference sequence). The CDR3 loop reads CASRETGGGEKLFF. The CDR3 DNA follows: TGTGCCAGTAGAGAAACAGGTGGTGGTGAAAAACTGTTTTTT.